The rows below give T cell receptor beta chains drawn from one sample of a study of blood T cell repertoires in COVID-19. The protocol was immunoSEQ multiplex PCR, while the TCRdb copy is restricted to in-frame clones and leaves out a portion. The repertoire consists of approximately 190,000 clones, with 82% occurring once and the leading ten covering roughly 8%. Sequencing input: peripheral blood. These receptors originate from an older woman with COVID-19, enrolled during active disease. CDR3s include the opening cysteine and the closing phenylalanine or tryptophan. Each record gives: D gene, clone size, J gene, V gene, CDR3 protein, CDR3 DNA. The D gene is left open where the match is weak. Clone size appears in some rows only: once, few, many, or a class for an expanded clone.

D gene: .; clone size: .; J gene: TRBJ2-6; V gene: TRBV19; CDR3 protein: CASSDQISGANVLTF; CDR3 DNA: TGTGCCAGTAGTGATCAGATATCTGGGGCCAACGTCCTGACTTTC
D gene: .; clone size: .; J gene: TRBJ2-2; V gene: TRBV6-5; CDR3 protein: CASSRVAGELFF; CDR3 DNA: TGTGCCAGCAGCAGGGTAGCCGGGGAGCTGTTTTTT
D gene: .; clone size: .; J gene: TRBJ1-1; V gene: TRBV29-1; CDR3 protein: CSVEDLQMNTEAFF; CDR3 DNA: TGCAGCGTTGAAGATCTACAGATGAACACTGAAGCTTTCTTT
D gene: TRBD1; clone size: .; J gene: TRBJ2-6; V gene: TRBV24-1; CDR3 protein: CATSDSAGGHSGANVLTF; CDR3 DNA: TGTGCCACCAGTGATTCCGCAGGGGGACACTCTGGGGCCAACGTCCTGACTTTC
D gene: .; clone size: .; J gene: TRBJ1-2; V gene: TRBV7-9; CDR3 protein: CASSPQGRNYGYTF; CDR3 DNA: TGTGCCAGCAGCCCACAGGGACGAAACTATGGCTACACCTTC
D gene: TRBD1; clone size: .; J gene: TRBJ2-5; V gene: TRBV19; CDR3 protein: CASSRDRASRTQYF; CDR3 DNA: TGTGCCAGTAGCCGAGACAGGGCCAGTCGGACCCAGTACTTC
D gene: TRBD1; clone size: few; J gene: TRBJ1-1; V gene: TRBV9; CDR3 protein: CASSRDRGRDAFF; CDR3 DNA: TGTGCCAGCAGCCGCGACAGGGGGCGCGACGCTTTCTTT
D gene: .; clone size: .; J gene: TRBJ1-1; V gene: TRBV10-1; CDR3 protein: CASSVGEDTEAFF; CDR3 DNA: TGCGCCAGCAGTGTAGGGGAAGACACTGAAGCTTTCTTT
D gene: .; clone size: few; J gene: TRBJ2-2; V gene: TRBV5-6; CDR3 protein: CASSPDASTGELFF; CDR3 DNA: TGTGCCAGCAGCCCAGATGCCAGCACCGGGGAGCTGTTTTTT
D gene: .; clone size: once; J gene: TRBJ1-2; V gene: TRBV7-3; CDR3 protein: CASSPGQGIGGYTF; CDR3 DNA: TGTGCCAGCAGCCCCGGCCAGGGGATTGGGGGCTACACCTTC
D gene: .; clone size: .; J gene: TRBJ1-1; V gene: TRBV19; CDR3 protein: CKLLRGFRKTEAFF; CDR3 DNA: TGTAAGCTCCTAAGGGGGTTTCGAAAAACTGAAGCTTTCTTT
D gene: .; clone size: .; J gene: TRBJ1-6; V gene: TRBV3-1/TRBV3-2; CDR3 protein: CASSPGRGYNSPLHF; CDR3 DNA: TGTGCCAGCAGCCCGGGCAGGGGCTATAATTCACCCCTCCACTTT
D gene: TRBD2; clone size: .; J gene: TRBJ2-1; V gene: TRBV15; CDR3 protein: CATSRDPTSGRANEQFF; CDR3 DNA: TGTGCCACCAGCAGGGACCCTACTAGCGGGAGGGCCAATGAGCAGTTCTTC
D gene: TRBD1; clone size: .; J gene: TRBJ1-2; V gene: TRBV6-5; CDR3 protein: CASSLRDRAGYGYTF; CDR3 DNA: TGTGCCAGCAGTCTACGGGACAGGGCCGGCTATGGCTACACCTTC
D gene: .; clone size: .; J gene: TRBJ2-7; V gene: TRBV3-1/TRBV3-2; CDR3 protein: CASSQDGGRQYF; CDR3 DNA: TGTGCCAGCAGCCAAGACGGTGGTAGGCAGTACTTC
D gene: .; clone size: .; J gene: TRBJ1-6; V gene: TRBV11-2; CDR3 protein: CASSLSLRRSSYNSPLHF; CDR3 DNA: TGTGCCAGCAGCTTATCTCTTCGACGGAGCTCCTATAATTCACCCCTCCACTTT
D gene: .; clone size: .; J gene: TRBJ2-1; V gene: TRBV7-9; CDR3 protein: CASSSQGNRRNEQFF; CDR3 DNA: TGTGCCAGCAGCTCCCAGGGGAATAGGAGGAATGAGCAGTTCTTC
D gene: .; clone size: once; J gene: TRBJ1-5; V gene: TRBV6-5; CDR3 protein: CASRIGVDQPQHF; CDR3 DNA: TGTGCCAGCCGCATCGGGGTAGATCAGCCCCAGCATTTT
D gene: TRBD1; clone size: .; J gene: TRBJ2-4; V gene: TRBV4-1; CDR3 protein: CASSGPAGGAKNIQYF; CDR3 DNA: TGCGCCAGCAGCGGTCCTGCAGGGGGAGCCAAAAACATTCAGTACTTC
D gene: TRBD2; clone size: .; J gene: TRBJ2-5; V gene: TRBV6-6; CDR3 protein: CASSGDYKYQETQYF; CDR3 DNA: TGTGCCAGCAGTGGGGACTATAAGTACCAAGAGACCCAGTACTTC
D gene: TRBD1; clone size: .; J gene: TRBJ2-4; V gene: TRBV20-1; CDR3 protein: CSASIQGKRDIQYF; CDR3 DNA: TGCAGTGCTAGTATACAGGGGAAACGTGACATTCAGTACTTC
D gene: .; clone size: .; J gene: TRBJ1-2; V gene: TRBV9; CDR3 protein: CASSEGGTRYGYTF; CDR3 DNA: TGTGCCAGCAGCGAGGGAGGGACGCGGTATGGCTACACCTTC
D gene: .; clone size: .; J gene: TRBJ2-7; V gene: TRBV28; CDR3 protein: CASSLIGGSYEQYF; CDR3 DNA: TGTGCCAGCAGTTTAATAGGAGGGTCCTACGAGCAGTACTTC
D gene: TRBD2; clone size: .; J gene: TRBJ2-1; V gene: TRBV3-1/TRBV3-2; CDR3 protein: CASSQGLAGFNEQFF; CDR3 DNA: TGTGCCAGCAGCCAGGGGCTAGCGGGATTCAATGAGCAGTTCTTC
D gene: .; clone size: .; J gene: TRBJ1-1; V gene: TRBV29-1; CDR3 protein: CSVERGAEAFF; CDR3 DNA: TGCAGCGTTGAACGCGGGGCTGAAGCTTTCTTT
D gene: TRBD1; clone size: .; J gene: TRBJ1-4; V gene: TRBV19; CDR3 protein: CASSISWDRVREKLFF; CDR3 DNA: TGTGCCAGTAGTATAAGTTGGGACAGGGTGCGTGAAAAACTGTTTTTT
D gene: TRBD2; clone size: .; J gene: TRBJ2-5; V gene: TRBV19; CDR3 protein: CASSILAGLQETQYF; CDR3 DNA: TGTGCCAGTAGTATTTTAGCGGGGCTTCAAGAGACCCAGTACTTC
D gene: .; clone size: few; J gene: TRBJ1-2; V gene: TRBV3-1/TRBV3-2; CDR3 protein: CASSQWGVEYGYTF; CDR3 DNA: TGTGCCAGCAGCCAATGGGGAGTGGAGTATGGCTACACCTTC
D gene: TRBD1; clone size: few; J gene: TRBJ1-4; V gene: TRBV28; CDR3 protein: CASSQTGDNEKLFF; CDR3 DNA: TGTGCCAGCAGTCAGACAGGGGATAATGAAAAACTGTTTTTT
D gene: .; clone size: .; J gene: TRBJ2-5; V gene: TRBV6-6; CDR3 protein: CATSKLGAETQYF; CDR3 DNA: TGTGCCACCTCCAAACTGGGAGCAGAGACCCAGTACTTC
D gene: TRBD1; clone size: .; J gene: TRBJ1-2; V gene: TRBV7-2; CDR3 protein: CASSLGGQGGVYGYTF; CDR3 DNA: TGTGCCAGCAGCTTAGGGGGACAGGGGGGAGTCTATGGCTACACCTTC
D gene: TRBD1; clone size: .; J gene: TRBJ2-7; V gene: TRBV7-2; CDR3 protein: CASSLVQGSYEQYF; CDR3 DNA: TGTGCCAGCAGCTTAGTACAGGGGTCCTACGAGCAGTACTTC
D gene: TRBD2; clone size: few; J gene: TRBJ2-7; V gene: TRBV5-4; CDR3 protein: CASSPGGAGGRYEQYF; CDR3 DNA: TGTGCCAGCAGCCCCGGGGGGGCGGGGGGTCGATACGAGCAGTACTTC
D gene: TRBD1; clone size: few; J gene: TRBJ1-1; V gene: TRBV5-1; CDR3 protein: CASSPRDREMNTEAFF; CDR3 DNA: TGCGCCAGCAGCCCCCGGGACAGGGAGATGAACACTGAAGCTTTCTTT
D gene: TRBD1; clone size: .; J gene: TRBJ1-4; V gene: TRBV28; CDR3 protein: CASSDDRATNEKLFF; CDR3 DNA: TGTGCCAGCAGTGACGACAGGGCAACTAATGAAAAACTGTTTTTT
D gene: TRBD2; clone size: .; J gene: TRBJ2-1; V gene: TRBV10-3; CDR3 protein: CAISSGGASREQFF; CDR3 DNA: TGTGCCATCTCTAGCGGGGGGGCCTCTCGTGAGCAGTTCTTC
D gene: TRBD1; clone size: .; J gene: TRBJ2-4; V gene: TRBV6-5; CDR3 protein: CASSYKGAGNIQYF; CDR3 DNA: TGTGCCAGCAGTTACAAGGGGGCGGGAAACATTCAGTACTTC
D gene: .; clone size: once; J gene: TRBJ2-1; V gene: TRBV5-1; CDR3 protein: CASSLVAGADEQFF; CDR3 DNA: TGCGCCAGCAGCTTGGTGGCAGGGGCCGATGAGCAGTTCTTC
D gene: .; clone size: .; J gene: TRBJ2-2; V gene: TRBV24-1; CDR3 protein: CATSAHLDSSGELFF; CDR3 DNA: TGTGCCACCAGTGCTCACCTGGACAGTTCCGGGGAGCTGTTTTTT
D gene: TRBD2; clone size: .; J gene: TRBJ2-3; V gene: TRBV24-1; CDR3 protein: CATSGLAGGTDTQYF; CDR3 DNA: TGTGCCACCAGCGGACTAGCGGGGGGCACAGATACGCAGTATTTT
D gene: .; clone size: .; J gene: TRBJ1-5; V gene: TRBV19; CDR3 protein: CASSRPPPGGNQPQHF; CDR3 DNA: TGTGCCAGTAGCCGGCCTCCTCCAGGGGGCAATCAGCCCCAGCATTTT
D gene: .; clone size: once; J gene: TRBJ1-1; V gene: TRBV5-8; CDR3 protein: CASSLEGGRTEAFF; CDR3 DNA: TGTGCCAGCAGCTTGGAGGGCGGGAGGACTGAAGCTTTCTTT
D gene: .; clone size: .; J gene: TRBJ2-7; V gene: TRBV4-2; CDR3 protein: CASSRARTYEQYF; CDR3 DNA: TGTGCCAGCAGCCGGGCCAGAACCTACGAGCAGTACTTC
D gene: TRBD1; clone size: once; J gene: TRBJ1-6; V gene: TRBV7-2; CDR3 protein: CASSQGQGGSPLHF; CDR3 DNA: TGTGCCAGCAGCCAGGGACAGGGGGGTTCACCCCTCCACTTT
D gene: .; clone size: once; J gene: TRBJ2-7; V gene: TRBV6-5; CDR3 protein: CASSYSAEAKRYF; CDR3 DNA: TGTGCCAGCAGTTACTCGGCAGAGGCGAAGCGGTACTTC
D gene: TRBD2; clone size: few; J gene: TRBJ2-3; V gene: TRBV5-3; CDR3 protein: CARKATEAESRTSGRTDTQYF; CDR3 DNA: TGTGCCAGAAAGGCGACGGAGGCGGAATCAAGGACTAGCGGCCGCACAGATACGCAGTATTTT
D gene: .; clone size: once; J gene: TRBJ1-2; V gene: TRBV19; CDR3 protein: CASTRVGAGYGYTF; CDR3 DNA: TGTGCCAGTACCCGAGTTGGGGCTGGCTATGGCTACACCTTC
D gene: TRBD2; clone size: .; J gene: TRBJ2-1; V gene: TRBV19; CDR3 protein: CASSKWREVGEQFF; CDR3 DNA: TGTGCCAGTAGTAAATGGCGGGAGGTTGGTGAGCAGTTCTTC
D gene: .; clone size: .; J gene: TRBJ2-7; V gene: TRBV6-5; CDR3 protein: CASSYSASVSYEQYF; CDR3 DNA: TGTGCCAGCAGTTACTCGGCTAGCGTCTCCTACGAGCAGTACTTC
D gene: TRBD1; clone size: .; J gene: TRBJ1-1; V gene: TRBV5-1; CDR3 protein: CASHPMDRGRRGAGAFF; CDR3 DNA: TGCGCCAGCCACCCTATGGACAGGGGGCGCCGGGGGGCTGGGGCTTTCTTT
D gene: .; clone size: .; J gene: TRBJ1-5; V gene: TRBV28; CDR3 protein: CASSLSLLVRQPQHF; CDR3 DNA: TGTGCCAGCAGTTTAAGTTTGCTGGTACGGCAGCCCCAGCATTTT
D gene: TRBD2; clone size: .; J gene: TRBJ2-4; V gene: TRBV12-5; CDR3 protein: CASGGGTSGIAKNIQYF; CDR3 DNA: TGTGCTAGTGGTGGCGGGACTAGCGGGATAGCCAAAAACATTCAGTACTTC
D gene: TRBD1; clone size: once; J gene: TRBJ2-7; V gene: TRBV18; CDR3 protein: CASSPGQGLYEQYF; CDR3 DNA: TGTGCCAGCTCACCCGGACAGGGGTTGTACGAGCAGTACTTC
D gene: .; clone size: .; J gene: TRBJ1-2; V gene: TRBV5-1; CDR3 protein: CASSLRGDYGYTF; CDR3 DNA: TGCGCCAGCAGCTTGCGGGGTGACTATGGCTACACCTTC
D gene: TRBD1; clone size: .; J gene: TRBJ2-2; V gene: TRBV29-1; CDR3 protein: CSVKRDRINTGELFF; CDR3 DNA: TGCAGCGTCAAAAGGGACAGGATAAACACCGGGGAGCTGTTTTTT